This is a list of T cell receptor beta chains from one sample in a study of human T cells and chemical hapten exposure. One entry per CDR3 protein, called by TCRdb with MiXCR from the RACE reads. The table lists around 57,000 distinct CDR3 sequences, about 10% of them singletons. The sequencing used whole blood, collected in connection with sensitization to the hapten diphenylcyclopropenone (DPC). The receptors here all came from a woman in her thirties or forties with alopecia areata. Some clones in this sample may be carry-over from other donors' samples. The CDR3 runs from the conserved cysteine through the conserved F or W. The D gene is left open where the match is weak. The size entry is marked missing in some rows and otherwise reads once, few, many or a size class.

j_call v_call d_call clone_size cdr3_aa cdr3_nt
TRBJ2-3 TRBV5-1 . . CASSFPEIGDTQYF TGCGCCAGCAGCTTCCCGGAGATTGGCGATACGCAGTATTTT
TRBJ1-5 TRBV20-1 . few CSARDDRYSNQPQHF TGCAGTGCTAGAGATGACAGATATAGCAATCAGCCCCAGCATTTT
TRBJ1-1 TRBV6-5 . many CASSYQDGNTEAFF TGTGCCAGCAGTTACCAGGACGGGAACACTGAAGCTTTCTTT
TRBJ2-2 TRBV7-9 TRBD2 . CASSSRLAYTGELFF TGTGCCAGCAGCTCCCGACTAGCGTACACCGGGGAGCTGTTTTTT
TRBJ2-3 TRBV19 TRBD2 many CASSIAAGAGDTQYF TGTGCCAGTAGTATAGCTGCGGGAGCAGGAGATACGCAGTATTTT
TRBJ2-1 TRBV5-1 TRBD2 many CASSLASGGRGDEQFF TGCGCCAGCAGCTTGGCTTCTGGCGGGAGGGGCGATGAGCAGTTCTTC
TRBJ2-3 TRBV7-7 . few CASSRPGSTDTQYF TGTGCCAGCAGCCGCCCGGGGAGCACAGATACGCAGTATTTT
TRBJ1-1 TRBV7-8 TRBD1 many CASSPNPGGEAFF TGTGCCAGCAGCCCTAACCCAGGGGGTGAAGCTTTCTTT
TRBJ1-1 TRBV7-3 TRBD1 many CASSLNTGAQGAFF TGTGCCAGCAGCTTAAACACAGGGGCCCAGGGAGCTTTCTTT
TRBJ2-5 TRBV10-1 TRBD2 many CASSEGLAGETQYF TGCGCCAGCAGTGAGGGACTAGCGGGAGAGACCCAGTACTTC
TRBJ2-1 TRBV6-5 . many CASSDPLNEQFF TGTGCCAGCAGTGACCCCCTGAATGAGCAGTTCTTC
TRBJ2-5 TRBV6-1 . few CAIPRGAGETQYF TGTGCCATCCCACGGGGGGCGGGGGAGACCCAGTACTTC
TRBJ2-5 TRBV11-2 TRBD2 many CASSYRRAGGPKGETQYF TGTGCCAGCAGCTACAGGAGGGCGGGAGGGCCGAAGGGAGAGACCCAGTACTTC
TRBJ1-2 TRBV12-3/TRBV12-4 TRBD1 few CASSADRGYGYTF TGTGCCAGCAGTGCAGACAGGGGTTATGGCTACACCTTC
TRBJ2-3 TRBV6-1 TRBD2 . CASSEFGGGTTDTQYF TGTGCCAGCAGTGAGTTCGGCGGGGGGACGACAGATACGCAGTATTTT
TRBJ2-7 TRBV6-6 TRBD2 few CASSFASGSYEQYF TGTGCCAGCAGTTTCGCTAGCGGGAGTTACGAGCAGTACTTC
TRBJ1-1 TRBV9 . . CASSAGTLNTEAFF TGTGCCAGCAGCGCCGGGACCTTGAACACTGAAGCTTTCTTT
TRBJ2-1 TRBV9 . many CASSVDLGAGDLVFSKYNEQFF TGTGCCAGCAGCGTAGATCTTGGGGCAGGGGACTTAGTCTTTTCCAAATACAATGAGCAGTTCTTC
TRBJ1-1 TRBV29-1 TRBD1 many CSVRTGSDTEAFF TGCAGCGTCCGGACAGGGTCCGACACTGAAGCTTTCTTT
TRBJ2-7 TRBV20-1 TRBD2 few CSARVLAGIGTSSYEQYF TGCAGTGCTAGAGTCCTGGCTGGAATCGGGACTAGCTCCTACGAGCAGTACTTC
TRBJ2-7 TRBV18 TRBD1 few CASSGGTGGAYEQYF TGTGCCAGCTCGGGAGGGACAGGGGGAGCCTACGAGCAGTACTTC
TRBJ2-3 TRBV7-8 . . CASSLVPTSTDTQYF TGTGCCAGCAGCTTAGTACCTACTAGCACAGATACGCAGTATTTT
TRBJ2-2 TRBV5-4 . many CASSPARVTGELFF TGTGCCAGCAGCCCCGCTCGGGTCACCGGGGAGCTGTTTTTT
TRBJ1-6 TRBV6-2/TRBV6-3 . few CASRQGSLHF TGTGCCAGCAGACAGGGATCCCTCCACTTT
TRBJ1-1 TRBV9 . few CASSVTSSNTEAFF TGTGCCAGCAGCGTTACCAGCTCGAACACTGAAGCTTTCTTT
TRBJ2-3 TRBV11-2 . many CASSPTSDTQYF TGTGCCAGCAGCCCGACGTCAGATACGCAGTATTTT
TRBJ1-1 TRBV10-3 . many CASRATPLNTEAFF TGTGCCTCCAGAGCGACACCCCTGAACACTGAAGCTTTCTTT
TRBJ1-1 TRBV6-1 . few CASRQSMDTEAFF TGTGCCAGCAGACAATCGATGGACACTGAAGCTTTCTTT
TRBJ2-3 TRBV20-1 TRBD1 many CSAGTGPILQYF TGCAGTGCTGGGACAGGGCCTATTCTACAGTATTTT
TRBJ2-3 TRBV10-3 . few CASRRGDTQYF TGTGCCAGTAGAAGGGGGGATACGCAGTATTTT
TRBJ1-4 TRBV20-1 TRBD1 . CSARDFRTGGDEKLFF TGCAGTGCTAGAGACTTCCGGACAGGGGGCGATGAAAAACTGTTTTTT
TRBJ1-4 TRBV19 . few CASSSITGPGIF TGTGCCAGTAGTTCAATTACAGGGCCCGGGATTTTT